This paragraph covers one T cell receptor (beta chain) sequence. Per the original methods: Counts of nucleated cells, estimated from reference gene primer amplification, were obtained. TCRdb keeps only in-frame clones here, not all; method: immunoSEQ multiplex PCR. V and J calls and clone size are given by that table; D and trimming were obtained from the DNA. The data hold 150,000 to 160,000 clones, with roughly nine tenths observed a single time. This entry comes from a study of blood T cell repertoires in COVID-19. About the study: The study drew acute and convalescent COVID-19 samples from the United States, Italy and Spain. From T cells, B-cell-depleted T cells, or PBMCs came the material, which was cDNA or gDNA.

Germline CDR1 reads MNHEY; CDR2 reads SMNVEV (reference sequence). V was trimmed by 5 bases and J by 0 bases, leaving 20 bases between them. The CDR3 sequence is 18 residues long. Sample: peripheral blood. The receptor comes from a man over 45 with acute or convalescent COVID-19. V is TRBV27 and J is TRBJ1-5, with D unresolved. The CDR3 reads CASSPTQPLGASNQPQHF. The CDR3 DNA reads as TGTGCCAGCAGTCCAACCCAACCACTGGGCGCTAGCAATCAGCCCCAGCATTTT.